This record looks at one TCR beta chain sequence and its context. This entry belongs to a study of blood T cell repertoires in COVID-19. Here immunoSEQ multiplex PCR was the method, and the copy in TCRdb shows in-frame clones only, minus some. The sample includes about 75,000 clones, 79% of them seen just once. The CDR3 has 15 residues. In germline, CDR1 is WSHSY, CDR2 SAAADI. V shed 5 bases and J shed 2 bases, with 15 bases lying between them. The TCR originated in a woman aged 80 or over with active or convalescent COVID-19. Sequenced material: peripheral blood. The chain employs TRBV10-2 and TRBJ1-2, with D perhaps matching TRBD1 (6 bases). CDR3 sequence (DNA): TGCGCCAGCAGTCCCCTAGGACAGTCAAACTATGGCTACACCTTC. Its translation: CASSPLGQSNYGYTF.